Listed here are 8 T cell receptor beta chains from one sample, sequenced in a study of blood T cells in healthy people across ages. Through a sample-barcoded 5' primer and a J-beta primer mix, a second PCR was run for 7 to 11 cycles. TCRdb re-derived calls from the 5' RACE reads in MiXCR, one entry per CDR3 protein. The profile shows about 590,000 distinct CDR3 sequences, approximately 30% of them singletons. Sequencing used blood. The receptor set was obtained from an elderly woman in good health.

In regard to this clonotype: This may be a read error: a much more frequent sequence differs by one nucleotide. This chain links TRBV12-3 or TRBV12-4 with TRBJ2-5; 15 nucleotides agree with TRBD2. Losses at the gene ends were 5 bases for V and 11 bases for J; bases not matched to a gene: 12. The CDR3 totals 16 residues. The CDR3 loop reads CASSRTSGGEYNEQYF. DNA for the CDR3: TGTGCCAGCAGTAGGACTAGCGGGGGGGAATACAATGAGCAGTACTTC.

In this sample, this clonotype turned up a few times. The chain employs TRBV6-1 and TRBJ2-7, with D unclear. CDR3 length: 12 amino acids. Trimming removed 5 bases from V and 2 bases from J, with 7 bases in between. Looked up from germline, CDR1 is MNHNS and CDR2 is SASEGT. The chain's CDR3 is CASSPPPYEQYF. The CDR3 DNA reads TGTGCCAGCAGTCCACCCCCCTACGAGCAGTACTTC.

Many counts were recorded for this clonotype. This rearrangement joins TRBV7-2 to TRBJ2-3, with 8 bases fitting TRBD2. This CDR3 has 16 amino acids. J was trimmed by 5 bases and V by 4 bases; bases with no gene match: 11. Per the germline V gene, CDR1 is SGHTA and CDR2 is FQGNSA. CDR3 region: CASSSSGGGLGDTQYF. CDR3 DNA: TGTGCCAGCAGCTCGTCCGGCGGGGGGCTCGGAGATACGCAGTATTTT.

The chain employs TRBV21-1 and TRBJ2-7; the D call in the table, TRBD1, was not verified against the DNA. TRBV21-1 counts as a pseudogene. The CDR3 length is 20 residues. CDR3 coding DNA: TGTGCCAGCAGCTTTTGCTCCAGGACAGGGGGCCCCCGGGAAAGCTACGAGCAGTACTTC. The encoded protein is CASSFCSRTGGPRESYEQYF.

As concerns this clonotype: Since a much larger clone is just one base distant, this may be a read error. The V gene is TRBV27, the J gene TRBJ2-7; D remains unclear. Per germline, CDR1 MNHEY and CDR2 SMNVEV (reference sequence). The CDR3 runs 13 residues. V lost 6 bases and J 7 bases, leaving 16 bases between the germline ends. DNA for the CDR3: TGTGCCAGCAGGCTAGGCGGTTACAATGAGCAGTACTTC. Translation: CASRLGGYNEQYF.

A remark on this clonotype: Since a much larger clone is just one base distant, this may be a read error. This sequence joins TRBV2 and TRBJ2-3, with 7 bases identical to TRBD1. This CDR3 has 16 amino acids. J gave up 0 bases and V 6 bases, and 9 bases lay outside the gene matches. Germline CDR1 and CDR2: SNHLY and FYNNEI. CDR3 region: CASSPLLTGSTDTQYF. The CDR3 bases are TGTGCCAGCAGCCCTCTCCTGACAGGGAGCACAGATACGCAGTATTTT.

This clonotype was found once. The rearrangement uses TRBV7-2 and TRBJ2-2; 7 nucleotides line up with TRBD1. The germline gives CDR1 SGHTA, CDR2 FQGNSA. After removal of 5 bases from V and 2 bases from J, the junction contained 8 bases not matched to a gene. CDR3 length: 16 amino acids. The CDR3 protein is CASSQGDQINTGELFF. CDR3 DNA: TGTGCCAGCAGCCAGGGGGACCAGATCAACACCGGGGAGCTGTTTTTT.

Points on this clonotype: An end of the junction does not agree with germline; a read error may underlie this. The CDR3 here is CAGSPRDREQLFF. CDR3 coding DNA: TGTGCCGGCTCACCTCGGGACAGAGAACAACTGTTTTTT. This chain uses TRBV18 with TRBJ1-4, with 7 positions matching TRBD1. The CDR3 contains 13 residues. CDR1 and CDR2 from the germline V gene are KGHSH and LQKENI.